A selection of T cell receptor beta chains follows, all from one sample in a study of T cell responses to AZD1222 COVID-19 vaccine. Assay used: immunoSEQ multiplex PCR; TCRdb lists only in-frame clones, some missing. The table shows around 140,000 clones, with around 89% occurring only once. The material sequenced was peripheral blood, taken on day 0 of AZD1222 vaccination. The receptors shown here come from an adult in good health. The CDR3 runs from the conserved cysteine through the conserved F or W. Fields, in order: D gene, V gene, clone size, J gene, CDR3 DNA, CDR3 protein. The D gene is left open where the match is weak. The size entry is marked missing in some rows and otherwise reads once, few, many or a size class.

D gene: NA; V gene: TRBV7-4; clone size: NA; J gene: TRBJ2-7; CDR3 DNA: TGTGCCAGCAGCTATGAACTCCGGGACTGTCAAATCTACGAGCAGTACTTC; CDR3 protein: CASSYELRDCQIYEQYF
D gene: TRBD1; V gene: TRBV7-2; clone size: NA; J gene: TRBJ1-4; CDR3 DNA: TGTGCCAGCAGTCCCGGGACAGTATCCAGAAAACTGTTTTTT; CDR3 protein: CASSPGTVSRKLFF
D gene: NA; V gene: TRBV5-1; clone size: NA; J gene: TRBJ2-3; CDR3 DNA: TGCGCCAGCAGCTTGACTTTATCAGATACGCAGTATTTT; CDR3 protein: CASSLTLSDTQYF
D gene: NA; V gene: TRBV2; clone size: few; J gene: TRBJ2-7; CDR3 DNA: TGTGCCAGCAGTGAAGCGAGGGTTAATCGCTACGAGCAGTACTTC; CDR3 protein: CASSEARVNRYEQYF
D gene: NA; V gene: TRBV3-1/TRBV3-2; clone size: NA; J gene: TRBJ2-7; CDR3 DNA: TGTGCCAGCAGCCAGGCCGGAGAGCAGTACTTC; CDR3 protein: CASSQAGEQYF
D gene: TRBD1; V gene: TRBV13; clone size: once; J gene: TRBJ2-1; CDR3 DNA: TGTGCCAGCAGCCCAAAGGCCGGGACAGATCTTAGCTCCTACAATGAGCAGTTCTTC; CDR3 protein: CASSPKAGTDLSSYNEQFF
D gene: TRBD1; V gene: TRBV7-2; clone size: NA; J gene: TRBJ1-6; CDR3 DNA: TGTGCCAGCAGCACTGACAGGGGGTCCGGTGGGGTTTCACCCCTCCACTTT; CDR3 protein: CASSTDRGSGGVSPLHF
D gene: NA; V gene: TRBV27; clone size: NA; J gene: TRBJ2-5; CDR3 DNA: TGTGCCAGCAGTCCCTGGACAAGCCAAGAGACCCAGTACTTC; CDR3 protein: CASSPWTSQETQYF
D gene: NA; V gene: TRBV6-8; clone size: NA; J gene: TRBJ1-5; CDR3 DNA: TGTGCCAGCAGTTACTCCGGGATTCAGCCCCAGCATTTT; CDR3 protein: CASSYSGIQPQHF
D gene: TRBD2; V gene: TRBV5-5; clone size: NA; J gene: TRBJ2-3; CDR3 DNA: TGTGCCAGCAGCGACGCCCGGGAAGCGGGGGTGCCAGATACGCAGTATTTT; CDR3 protein: CASSDAREAGVPDTQYF
D gene: NA; V gene: TRBV19; clone size: NA; J gene: TRBJ1-2; CDR3 DNA: TGTGCCAGTAGTCCGGGGGTAGGTAGCGATGGCTACACCTTC; CDR3 protein: CASSPGVGSDGYTF
D gene: NA; V gene: TRBV24-1; clone size: NA; J gene: TRBJ2-1; CDR3 DNA: TGTGCCACCAGTGATTTTCGGACGGGGGCTGAGCAGTTCTTC; CDR3 protein: CATSDFRTGAEQFF
D gene: NA; V gene: TRBV6-1; clone size: few; J gene: TRBJ2-7; CDR3 DNA: TGTGCCAGCAGTGAGAGCTTCGGACGGTCCTACGAGCAGTACTTC; CDR3 protein: CASSESFGRSYEQYF
D gene: NA; V gene: TRBV18; clone size: NA; J gene: TRBJ2-2; CDR3 DNA: TGTGCCAGCTCACCACGCGCGGCCTCGAACACCGGGGAGCTGTTTTTT; CDR3 protein: CASSPRAASNTGELFF